This record looks at one T cell receptor (beta chain) sequence and its context. This entry comes from a study of blood T cell repertoires in COVID-19. Germline assignment: CDR1 SGHAT and CDR2 FQDESV (reference sequence). V was trimmed by 6 bases and J by 2 bases, leaving 10 bases between them. The CDR3 has 13 amino acids. The method was immunoSEQ multiplex PCR; TCRdb's version includes in-frame clones alone and lacks a portion of them. The data contain under 250,000 clones, about 80% of them singletons. This TCR came from a middle-aged woman with acute COVID-19. The sequencing input was PBMCs or T cells enriched from blood (not recorded which). The J gene is TRBJ2-5, the V gene TRBV11-1; TRBD1 is a possible D gene (6 bases). The CDR3 here is CASRTDRQETQYF. In nucleotides, the CDR3 is TGTGCCAGCAGAACGGACAGACAAGAGACCCAGTACTTC.